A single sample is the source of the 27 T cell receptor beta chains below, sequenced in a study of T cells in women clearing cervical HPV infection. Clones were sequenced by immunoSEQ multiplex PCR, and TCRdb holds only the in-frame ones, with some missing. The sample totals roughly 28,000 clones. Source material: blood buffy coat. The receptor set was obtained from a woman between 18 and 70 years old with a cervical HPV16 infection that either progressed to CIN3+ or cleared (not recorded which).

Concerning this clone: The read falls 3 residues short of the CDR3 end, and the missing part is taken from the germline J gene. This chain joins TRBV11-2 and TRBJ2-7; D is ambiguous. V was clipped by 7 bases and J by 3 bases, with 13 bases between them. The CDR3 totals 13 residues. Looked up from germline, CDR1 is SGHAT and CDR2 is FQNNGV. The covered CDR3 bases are TGTGCCAGCACGATAAGGCCCAGCTACGAG. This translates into CASTIRPSYE. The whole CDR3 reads CASTIRPSYEQYF.

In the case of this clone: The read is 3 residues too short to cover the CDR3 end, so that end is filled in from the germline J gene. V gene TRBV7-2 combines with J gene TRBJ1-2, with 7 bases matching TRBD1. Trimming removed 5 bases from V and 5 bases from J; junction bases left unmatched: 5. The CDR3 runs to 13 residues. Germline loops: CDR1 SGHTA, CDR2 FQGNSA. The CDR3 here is CASSLGTEYGYTF. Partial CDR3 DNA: TGTGCCAGCAGCCTCGGGACAGAGTATGGC.

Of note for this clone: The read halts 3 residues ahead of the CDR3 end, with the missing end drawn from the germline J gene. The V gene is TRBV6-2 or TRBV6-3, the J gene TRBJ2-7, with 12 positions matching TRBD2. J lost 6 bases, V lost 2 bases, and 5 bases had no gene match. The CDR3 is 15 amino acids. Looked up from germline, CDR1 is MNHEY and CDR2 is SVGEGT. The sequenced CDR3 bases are TGTGCCAGCAGTTACCGACTAGCGGGGGCCAGCGAG. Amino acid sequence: CASSYRLAGASE. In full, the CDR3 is CASSYRLAGASEQYF.

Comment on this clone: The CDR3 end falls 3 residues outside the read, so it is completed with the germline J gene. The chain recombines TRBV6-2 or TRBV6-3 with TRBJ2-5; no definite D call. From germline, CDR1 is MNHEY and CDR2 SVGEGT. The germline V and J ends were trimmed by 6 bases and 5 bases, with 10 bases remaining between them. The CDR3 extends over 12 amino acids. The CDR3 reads CASSNRAETQYF. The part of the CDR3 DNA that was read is TGTGCCAGCAGCAATAGGGCTGAGACC.

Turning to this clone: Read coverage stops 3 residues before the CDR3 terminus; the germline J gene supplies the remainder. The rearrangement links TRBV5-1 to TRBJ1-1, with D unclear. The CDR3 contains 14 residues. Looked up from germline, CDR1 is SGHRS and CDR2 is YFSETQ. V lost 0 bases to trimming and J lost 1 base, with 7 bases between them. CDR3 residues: CASSLGAGNTEAFF. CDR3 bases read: TGCGCCAGCAGCTTGGGGGCAGGGAACACTGAA.

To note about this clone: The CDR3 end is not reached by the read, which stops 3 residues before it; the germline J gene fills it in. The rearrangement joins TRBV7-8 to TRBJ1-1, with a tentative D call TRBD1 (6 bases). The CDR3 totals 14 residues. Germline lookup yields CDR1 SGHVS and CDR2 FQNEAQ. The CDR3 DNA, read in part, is TGTGCCAGCAGCCCGGACCCAGGGGCGGAGAAA. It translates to CASSPDPGAEK. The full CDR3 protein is CASSPDPGAEKAFF.

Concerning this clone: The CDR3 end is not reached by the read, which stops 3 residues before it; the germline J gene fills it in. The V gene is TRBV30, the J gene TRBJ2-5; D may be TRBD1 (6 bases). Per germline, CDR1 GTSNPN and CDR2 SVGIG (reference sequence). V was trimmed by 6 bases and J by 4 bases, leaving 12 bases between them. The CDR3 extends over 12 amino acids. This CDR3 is CACTQGGETQYF. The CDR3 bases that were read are TGTGCCTGCACACAGGGCGGAGAGACC. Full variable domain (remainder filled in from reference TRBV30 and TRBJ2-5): SQTIHQWPATLVQPVGSPLSLECTVEGTSNPNLYWYRQAAGRGLQLLFYSVGIGQISSEVPQNLSASRPQDRQFILSSKKLLLSDSGFYLCACTQGGETQYFGPGTRLLVL.

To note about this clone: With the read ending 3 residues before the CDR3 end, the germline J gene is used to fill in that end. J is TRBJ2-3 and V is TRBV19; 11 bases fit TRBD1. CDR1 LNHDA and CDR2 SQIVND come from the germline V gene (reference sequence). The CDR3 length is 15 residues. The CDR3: CARGQGASGNQPQYF. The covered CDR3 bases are TGTGCCAGAGGACAGGGGGCTAGTGGCAATCAGCCG.

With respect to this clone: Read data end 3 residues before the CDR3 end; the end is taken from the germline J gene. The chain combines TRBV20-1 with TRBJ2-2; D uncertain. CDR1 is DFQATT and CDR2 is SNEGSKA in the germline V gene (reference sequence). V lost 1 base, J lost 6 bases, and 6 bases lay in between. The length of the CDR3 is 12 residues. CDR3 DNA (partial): TGCAGTGCTAGAGCTGGGCCCGGGGAG. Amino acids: CSARAGPGE. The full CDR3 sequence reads CSARAGPGELFF.

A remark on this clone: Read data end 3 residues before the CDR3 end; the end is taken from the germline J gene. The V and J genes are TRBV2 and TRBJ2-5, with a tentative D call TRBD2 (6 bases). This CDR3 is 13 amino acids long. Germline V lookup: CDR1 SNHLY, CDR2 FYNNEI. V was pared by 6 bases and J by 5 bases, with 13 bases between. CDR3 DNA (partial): TGTGCCAGCAGGATCGGGGGTTGGGAGACC. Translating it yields CASRIGGWET. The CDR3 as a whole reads CASRIGGWETQYF.

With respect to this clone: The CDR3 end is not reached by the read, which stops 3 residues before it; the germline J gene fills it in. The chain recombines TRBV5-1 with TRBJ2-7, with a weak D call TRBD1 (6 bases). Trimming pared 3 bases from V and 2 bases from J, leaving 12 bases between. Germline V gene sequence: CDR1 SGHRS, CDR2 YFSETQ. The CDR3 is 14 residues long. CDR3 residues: CASSSLGATYEQYF. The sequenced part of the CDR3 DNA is TGCGCCAGCAGCTCCCTGGGGGCAACCTACGAG.

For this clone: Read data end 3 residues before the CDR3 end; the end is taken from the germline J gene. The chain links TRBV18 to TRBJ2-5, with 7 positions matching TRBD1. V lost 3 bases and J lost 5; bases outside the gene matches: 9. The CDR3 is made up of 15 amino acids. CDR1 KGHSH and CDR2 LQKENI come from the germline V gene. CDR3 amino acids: CASSPHEGATETQYF. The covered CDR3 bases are TGTGCCAGCTCACCCCACGAGGGGGCGACGGAGACC.

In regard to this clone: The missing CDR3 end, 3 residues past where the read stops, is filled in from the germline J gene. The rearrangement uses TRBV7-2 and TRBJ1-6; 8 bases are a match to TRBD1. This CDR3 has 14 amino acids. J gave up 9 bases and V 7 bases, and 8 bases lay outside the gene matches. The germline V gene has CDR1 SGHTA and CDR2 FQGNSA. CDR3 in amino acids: CASNHWGQASPLHF. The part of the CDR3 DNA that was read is TGTGCCAGCAATCACTGGGGACAGGCTTCACCC.

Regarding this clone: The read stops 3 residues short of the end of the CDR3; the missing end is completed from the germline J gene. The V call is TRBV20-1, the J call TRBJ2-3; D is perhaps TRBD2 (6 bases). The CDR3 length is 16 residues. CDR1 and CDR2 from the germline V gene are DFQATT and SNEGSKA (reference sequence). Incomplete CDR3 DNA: TGCAGTGCCCCTACGGGGGTCATTAATAGCAATCAGCCG. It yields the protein CSAPTGVINSNQP. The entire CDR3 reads CSAPTGVINSNQPQYF.

The sequenced part of the CDR3 DNA is TGTGCCAGCTCACGAGCCGGACAGGGCAACACTGAA. Translating gives CASSRAGQGNTE. The complete CDR3 sequence is CASSRAGQGNTEAFF. The J gene is TRBJ1-1, the V gene TRBV18, with 8 bases that match TRBD1. The CDR3 goes on 3 residues after the read ends, and that part is filled in from the germline J gene. In germline, CDR1 is KGHSH, CDR2 LQKENI. The CDR3 is made up of 15 amino acids. Germline trimming cut 4 bases from V and 2 bases from J; bases unmatched to any gene: 6.

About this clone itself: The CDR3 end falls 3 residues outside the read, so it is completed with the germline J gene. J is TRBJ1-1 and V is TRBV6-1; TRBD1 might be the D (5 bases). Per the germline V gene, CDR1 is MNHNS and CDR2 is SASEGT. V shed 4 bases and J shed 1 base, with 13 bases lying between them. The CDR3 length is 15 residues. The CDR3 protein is CASSAQRGQNTEAFF. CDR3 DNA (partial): TGTGCCAGCAGTGCTCAACGCGGACAGAACACTGAA.

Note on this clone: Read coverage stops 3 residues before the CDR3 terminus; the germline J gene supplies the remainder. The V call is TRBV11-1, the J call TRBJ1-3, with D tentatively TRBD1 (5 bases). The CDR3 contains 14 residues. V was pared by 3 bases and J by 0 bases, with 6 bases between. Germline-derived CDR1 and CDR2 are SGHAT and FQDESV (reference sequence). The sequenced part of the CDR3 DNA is TGTGCCAGCAGCTTGGGACTCTCTGGAAACACC. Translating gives CASSLGLSGNT. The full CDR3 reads CASSLGLSGNTIYF.

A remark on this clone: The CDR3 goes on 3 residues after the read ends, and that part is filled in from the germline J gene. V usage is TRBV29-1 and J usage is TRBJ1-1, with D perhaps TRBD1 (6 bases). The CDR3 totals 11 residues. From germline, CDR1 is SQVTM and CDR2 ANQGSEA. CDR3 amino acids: CSAGAGVDAFF. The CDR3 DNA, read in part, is TGCAGCGCTGGGGCAGGGGTTGAC.

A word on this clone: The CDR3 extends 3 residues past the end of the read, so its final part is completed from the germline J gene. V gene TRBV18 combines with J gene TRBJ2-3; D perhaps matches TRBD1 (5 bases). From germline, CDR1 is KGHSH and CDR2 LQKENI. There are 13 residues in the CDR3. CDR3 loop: CASSPRQQETQYF. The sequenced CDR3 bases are TGTGCCAGCTCACCACGACAGCAAGAGACG.

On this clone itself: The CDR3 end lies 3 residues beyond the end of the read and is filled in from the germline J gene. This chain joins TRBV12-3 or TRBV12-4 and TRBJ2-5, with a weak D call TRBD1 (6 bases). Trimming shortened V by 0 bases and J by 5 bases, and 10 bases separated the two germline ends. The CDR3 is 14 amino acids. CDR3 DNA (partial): TGTGCCAGCAGTTTAGCGGACAGTCTGGAGACC. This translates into CASSLADSLET. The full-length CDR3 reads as CASSLADSLETQYF.

The sequenced part of the CDR3 DNA is TGCAGTGCCCCTAAGTGGCTAGCGGGAGGAGAGACC. This encodes CSAPKWLAGGET. The whole CDR3 region reads CSAPKWLAGGETQYF. The V gene is TRBV20-1, the J gene TRBJ2-5, with 11 bases matching TRBD2. The CDR3 end falls 3 residues outside the read, so it is completed with the germline J gene. Trimming took 6 bases from V and 4 from J; bases not matched to a gene: 10. The CDR3 extends over 15 amino acids. CDR1 and CDR2 from the germline V gene are DFQATT and SNEGSKA (reference sequence).

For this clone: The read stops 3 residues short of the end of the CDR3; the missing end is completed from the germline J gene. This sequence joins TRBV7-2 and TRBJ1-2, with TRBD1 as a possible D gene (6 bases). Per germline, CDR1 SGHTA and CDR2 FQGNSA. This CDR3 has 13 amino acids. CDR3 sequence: CASSLQGLGGYTF. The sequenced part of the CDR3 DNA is TGTGCCAGCAGCTTACAGGGGTTGGGGGGC.

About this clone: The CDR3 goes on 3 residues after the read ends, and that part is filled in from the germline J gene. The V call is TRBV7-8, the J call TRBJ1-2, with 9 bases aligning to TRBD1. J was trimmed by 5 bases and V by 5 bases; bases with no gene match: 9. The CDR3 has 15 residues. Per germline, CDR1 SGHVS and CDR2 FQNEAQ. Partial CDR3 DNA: TGTGCCAGCAGCCCAGACAGGGGGGTCCCATATGGC. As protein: CASSPDRGVPYG. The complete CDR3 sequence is CASSPDRGVPYGYTF.

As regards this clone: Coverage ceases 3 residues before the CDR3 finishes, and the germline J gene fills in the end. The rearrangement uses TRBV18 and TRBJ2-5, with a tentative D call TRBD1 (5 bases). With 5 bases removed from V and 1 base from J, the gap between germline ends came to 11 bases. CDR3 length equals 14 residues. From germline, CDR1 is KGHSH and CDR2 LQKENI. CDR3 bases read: TGTGCCAGCTCAGCAGGGTGGGGCCAAGAGACC. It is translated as CASSAGWGQET. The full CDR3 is CASSAGWGQETQYF.

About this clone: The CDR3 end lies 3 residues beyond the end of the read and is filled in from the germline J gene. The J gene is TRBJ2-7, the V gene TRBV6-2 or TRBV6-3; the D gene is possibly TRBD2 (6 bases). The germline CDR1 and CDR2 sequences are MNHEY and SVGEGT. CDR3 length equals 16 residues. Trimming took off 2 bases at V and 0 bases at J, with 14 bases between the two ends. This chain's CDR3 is CASSYPQGLSSYEQYF. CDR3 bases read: TGTGCCAGCAGTTACCCCCAGGGACTTAGCTCCTACGAG.

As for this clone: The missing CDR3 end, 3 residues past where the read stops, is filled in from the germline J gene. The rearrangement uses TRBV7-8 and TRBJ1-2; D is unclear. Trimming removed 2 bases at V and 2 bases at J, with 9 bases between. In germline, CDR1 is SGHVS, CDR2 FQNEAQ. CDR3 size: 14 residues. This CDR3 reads CASSLSAENYGYTF. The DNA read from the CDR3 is TGTGCCAGCAGCTTATCTGCAGAGAACTATGGC.

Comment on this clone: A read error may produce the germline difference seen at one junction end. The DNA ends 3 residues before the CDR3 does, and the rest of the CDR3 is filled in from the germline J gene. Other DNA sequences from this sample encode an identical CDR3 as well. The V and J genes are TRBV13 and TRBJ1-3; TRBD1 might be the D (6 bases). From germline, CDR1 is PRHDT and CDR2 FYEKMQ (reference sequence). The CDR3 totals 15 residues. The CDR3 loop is CASSPTDRRGNTIYF. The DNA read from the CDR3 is TGTGCCAGCAGCCCAACAGACAGGCGTGGAAACACA.